The clone carrying this T cell receptor (beta chain) was seen a handful of times. Its specificity is unknown. Through Arm-PCR of CDR3 regions and iRepertoire HTBI primers, TCR beta libraries were built. Each CDR3 protein is one row after TCRdb ran MiXCR on the multiplex PCR reads. The sample contains hundreds of thousands of distinct CDR3 sequences, about 13% of which appear only once. The record originates from a study of regulatory T cells in long-lasting Graves disease. Across the whole study: Recently diagnosed Graves' patients had received antithyroid drugs for under 3 months. The study, taken as a whole, reports: Those with persistent Graves' had less TCR diversity than newly diagnosed patients.

Time point reported: newly diagnosed GD, antithyroid drugs for less than 3 months. Construction of the TCR library relied on RNA isolated from PBMCs. The sample was also linked to a second study, of T cells in Graves' hyperthyroidism and ophthalmopathy. That work adds: Each patient was aged 18 to 65 and had newly diagnosed hyperthyroidism of under 2 months' duration.

This TCR was recovered from a man between 25 and 39 years old with Graves disease. Sample: peripheral blood mononuclear cells (PBMCs), taken at new diagnosis, from a patient treated with antithyroid drugs.

The CDR3 nucleotides read TGTGCCAGCATTCGAGCGGGAGCATCCTACAATGAGCAGTTCTTC. The encoded protein is CASIRAGASYNEQFF. J is TRBJ2-1 and V is TRBV27; 8 nucleotides agree with TRBD2. The germline V gene has CDR1 MNHEY and CDR2 SMNVEV (reference sequence). The CDR3 extends over 15 amino acids. Trimming cost V 7 bases and J 1 base; bases outside gene matches: 6.